This TCR beta chain was found in a study of cytomegalovirus exposure and HLA in healthy donors. General study results and limits: Several of the most significant clusters appeared, in a later analysis, to be linked to common viral pathogens. According to the study, 150 to 200 TCR beta chains were cytomegalovirus-associated.

PCR was performed using 60 Vbeta and 13 Jbeta primers. As originally analysed: Roughly 11 million shared chains were among approximately 80 million unique TCR beta chains counted in a later analysis. This table comes from immunoSEQ multiplex PCR, and its TCRdb copy is limited to in-frame clones, with some not included. That table gives V, J and clone size, and the DNA gave D and trimming. The sample includes fewer than 200,000 clones, about four fifths seen only once; the top ten take under 2%. On this clone itself: As yet, its antigen is unknown.

The CDR3 covers 18 residues. Trimming stripped 0 bases from V and 4 bases from J, with 19 bases between. Germline V CDR1 and CDR2: ENHRY, SYGVKD. V gene TRBV10-3 combines with J gene TRBJ1-3, with D perhaps matching TRBD1 (6 bases). The clonotype comes from a man aged 40-50 years in good health and CMV-seropositive. The sample consisted of PBMCs. CDR3 DNA: TGTGCCATCAGTGAGTCCAGGGGTCCTAGTGGTTCGGGAAACACCATATATTTT. This encodes CAISESRGPSGSGNTIYF.